The following is a T cell receptor beta chain sequence with its context. Its target is unknown. No DNA is shown, since the ends of the CDR3 on it are uncertain; the CDR3 is the one TCRdb lists. PCR involved 60 Vbeta and 13 Jbeta primers. The table came from immunoSEQ multiplex PCR; TCRdb's copy has only in-frame clones and leaves some out. The specimen's table records about 160,000 clones. The source of the sample is a study of cytomegalovirus exposure and HLA in healthy donors. The CDR3 is 14 residues long, counting both termini. CDR1 is MNHEY and CDR2 is SMNVEV in the germline V gene (reference sequence). General study points: Some V segments could not be told apart, so they were left out, TRBV6-2 and TRBV6-3 among them. Relative to the approximately 670-donor mean, N-insertions were reportedly fewer in an Asian-associated ancestry cluster in a later analysis. Presence/absence analyses assumed roughly uniform sequencing depth across donors.

This sequence joins TRBV27 and TRBJ1-1; the table's D call of TRBD1 was not tested on the DNA. Sequencing input: PBMCs. This TCR derives from a young man in good health and CMV-seronegative. CDR3 loop: CASSFGDWGQGTFF.